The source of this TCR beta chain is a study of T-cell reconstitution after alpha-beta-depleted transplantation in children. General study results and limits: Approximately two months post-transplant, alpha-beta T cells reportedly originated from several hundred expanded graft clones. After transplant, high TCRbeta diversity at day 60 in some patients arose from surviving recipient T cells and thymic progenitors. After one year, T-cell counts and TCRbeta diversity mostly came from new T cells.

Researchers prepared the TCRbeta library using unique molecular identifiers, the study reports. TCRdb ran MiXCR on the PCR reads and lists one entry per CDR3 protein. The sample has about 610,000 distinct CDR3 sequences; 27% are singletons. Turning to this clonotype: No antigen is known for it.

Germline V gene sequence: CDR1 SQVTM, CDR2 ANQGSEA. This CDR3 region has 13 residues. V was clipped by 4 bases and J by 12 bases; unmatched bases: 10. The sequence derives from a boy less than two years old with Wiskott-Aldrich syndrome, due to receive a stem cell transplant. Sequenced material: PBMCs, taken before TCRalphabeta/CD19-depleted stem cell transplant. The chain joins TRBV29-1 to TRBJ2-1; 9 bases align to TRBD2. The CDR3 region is CSVVGLASILQFF. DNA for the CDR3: TGCAGCGTTGTGGGACTAGCTAGTATTCTGCAGTTCTTC.